Listed below are T cell receptor beta chains from one sample, sequenced in a study of cytotoxic CD8 clonotypes in ibrutinib-treated CLL. Only in-frame clones appear in the TCRdb table, and some are missing; sequencing was by immunoSEQ multiplex PCR. The sample lists roughly 220,000 clones; 70% to 75% were seen once. The source was PBMCs, collected after 12 months of ibrutinib treatment. The origin of the receptors is a human donor with chronic lymphocytic leukemia. The CDR3 runs from the conserved cysteine through the conserved F or W. D genes are given only for firm matches. Where a row states a size, it is once, few, many or the class of an expanded clone; other rows omit it.

V gene	D gene	J gene	clone size	CDR3 DNA	CDR3 protein
TRBV4-2	.	TRBJ1-5	few	TGTGCCAGCAGCCAGACGATCGGACCGTTTAGTGGGCCCCAGCATTTT	CASSQTIGPFSGPQHF
TRBV30	.	TRBJ1-6	.	TGTGCCTGGAGTTGGGGAAATAACTCACCCCTCCACTTT	CAWSWGNNSPLHF
TRBV7-2	.	TRBJ2-1	.	TGTGCCAGCAGCTTAGCGACTGCCGGTGAGCAGTTCTTC	CASSLATAGEQFF
TRBV27	.	TRBJ1-4	.	TGTGCCAGCAGTATACTCAGGGGTGGTGGGGAAAAACTGTTTTTT	CASSILRGGGEKLFF
TRBV5-1	.	TRBJ1-5	.	TGCGCCAGCAGCTTAGGGGACTTGGGCAATCAGCCCCAGCATTTT	CASSLGDLGNQPQHF
TRBV5-1	.	TRBJ2-5	.	TGCGCCAGCAGCTTGGCCGGAGAGACCCAGTACTTC	CASSLAGETQYF
TRBV18	TRBD2	TRBJ2-5	.	TGTGCCAGCTCACTTAGCGGGATCCAAGAGACCCAGTACTTC	CASSLSGIQETQYF
TRBV2	.	TRBJ2-2	.	TGTGCCAGCAGTATATTCAAAGGCACCGGGGAGCTGTTTTTT	CASSIFKGTGELFF
TRBV6-5	.	TRBJ1-2	.	TGTGCCAGCCGGTTGGGCTATGGCTACACCTTC	CASRLGYGYTF
TRBV18	.	TRBJ1-1	once	TGTGCCAGCTCCCCCCGTCCCGACACTGAAGCTTTCTTT	CASSPRPDTEAFF
TRBV27	.	TRBJ1-6	.	TGTGCCAGCAGCCCCAGGGGATCACCCCTCCACTTT	CASSPRGSPLHF
TRBV7-2	TRBD2	TRBJ2-7	.	TGTGCCAGCAGCTTAGGGGGACTAGCGTTCTACGAGCAGTACTTC	CASSLGGLAFYEQYF
TRBV5-1	.	TRBJ2-7	.	TGCGCCAGCAGCCTGGGGGACCGGGACTTAACCTACGAGCAGTACTTC	CASSLGDRDLTYEQYF
TRBV9	.	TRBJ1-4	.	TGTGCCAGCAGCGTAGCGGGGGTGGGCAACCGGCGTGAAAAACTGTTTTTT	CASSVAGVGNRREKLFF
TRBV27	.	TRBJ2-3	.	TGTGCCAGCAGGCGACCTAGCACAGATACGCAGTATTTT	CASRRPSTDTQYF
TRBV7-8	.	TRBJ2-3	.	TGTGCCAGCAGCTTACGTTACGGAGGGCCGGTCACAGATACGCAGTATTTT	CASSLRYGGPVTDTQYF
TRBV18	.	TRBJ2-7	few	TGTGCCAGCTCCGGCTCGCTAGGAGGCGAGCAGTACTTC	CASSGSLGGEQYF